The following is a T cell receptor (beta chain) sequence with its context. These data are taken from a study of blood T cell repertoires in COVID-19. Background on the study: Whether acute or convalescent, the COVID-19 samples came from the United States, Italy and Spain. PBMCs, B-cell-depleted T cells, or T cells were the source of the cDNA or gDNA that made up the material.

Germline lookup yields CDR1 SGHAT and CDR2 FQNNGV. The V end lost 5 bases, the J end lost 1 base, and 9 bases lay between the germline ends. CDR3 length: 13 amino acids. The authors' processing: Estimated nucleated cell counts came from reference gene primer amplification. Sequencing was performed with immunoSEQ multiplex PCR; in TCRdb, only in-frame clones are kept and a portion is missing. V and J calls and clone size are those listed in that table; D and trimming were worked out from the DNA. Of 200,000 to 250,000 clones in the sample, around nine tenths were seen once. Sequenced material: peripheral blood. The chain employs TRBV11-2 and TRBJ2-7; D is perhaps TRBD2 (6 bases). The clonotype originates from a woman aged 60 to 75 with acute or convalescent COVID-19. CDR3 sequence: CASSLGTSYEQYF. In DNA, the CDR3 is TGTGCCAGCAGCCTAGGGACTTCCTACGAGCAGTACTTC.